One sample yielded the 6 T cell receptor beta chains listed below, sequenced in a study of T-cell memory formation after mild COVID-19. TCRdb redid the calling of the 5' RACE reads with MiXCR, one entry per CDR3 protein. Of 250,000 to 300,000 distinct CDR3 sequences in the sample, roughly 18% were seen once. Sequenced: PBMCs or a T cell subset sorted from them (not recorded which). The receptors come from a man younger than 35 who had mild COVID-19 (a few samples of this study predate the infection). Cell type and time point are not known.

This clonotype was observed a handful of times. This chain links TRBV20-1 with TRBJ1-1; a weak D match, TRBD1 (5 bases). Trimming cost V 1 base and J 5 bases, with 14 bases left between them. The CDR3 covers 14 residues. Germline CDR1 is DFQATT and CDR2 is SNEGSKA (reference sequence). The DNA for the CDR3 is TGCAGTGCTAGAGGACAGCAGGGAGGTACTGAAGCTTTCTTT. Its translation: CSARGQQGGTEAFF.

The V gene is TRBV30, the J gene TRBJ1-2, with D possibly matching TRBD1 (6 bases). The germline V gene has CDR1 GTSNPN and CDR2 SVGIG (reference sequence). The CDR3 is 15 residues long. Trimming pared 1 base from V and 5 bases from J, leaving 17 bases between. The CDR3 nucleotides read TGTGCCTGGAGTGGGCCACAGGGTCTATGGTATGGCTACACCTTC. Protein: CAWSGPQGLWYGYTF.

V and J are TRBV19 and TRBJ2-1; D perhaps matches TRBD2 (5 bases). V lost 3 bases and J lost 7, with 19 bases in between. The CDR3 consists of 16 residues. The germline gives CDR1 LNHDA, CDR2 SQIVND (reference sequence). This chain's CDR3 is CASSIIIGEGGNEQFF. CDR3 nucleotides: TGTGCCAGTAGTATCATAATCGGGGAAGGTGGGAATGAGCAGTTCTTC. Full variable domain (remainder filled in from reference TRBV19 and TRBJ2-1): DGGITQSPKYLFRKEGQNVTLSCEQNLNHDAMYWYRQDPGQGLRLIYYSQIVNDFQKGDIAEGYSVSREKKESFPLTVTSAQKNPTAFYLCASSIIIGEGGNEQFFGPGTRLTVL.

The CDR3 protein is CASSLGTSDEQFF. The CDR3 DNA sequence: TGTGCCAGCAGCTTAGGGACAAGCGATGAGCAGTTCTTC. V usage is TRBV7-9 and J usage is TRBJ2-1; maybe TRBD1 (5 bases). The CDR3 has 13 amino acids. CDR1 is SEHNR and CDR2 is FQNEAQ in the germline V gene (reference sequence). V lost 1 base and J lost 8, with 9 bases in between.

This chain joins TRBV4-3 and TRBJ2-4, with a weak D call TRBD1 (6 bases). The germline V gene encodes CDR1 LGHNA and CDR2 YSLEER. Trimming took off 0 bases at V and 9 bases at J, with 12 bases between the two ends. This CDR3 region has 14 residues. The CDR3: CASSQEKGGGIQYF. The DNA of the CDR3 is TGCGCCAGCAGCCAAGAGAAAGGGGGTGGCATTCAGTACTTC.

The genes are TRBV10-3 and TRBJ2-5, with TRBD2 matching over 10 bases. Unmatched junction bases numbered 13, after V lost 5 bases and J lost 1 base. This CDR3 is built from 18 residues. Germline V gene data show CDR1 as ENHRY and CDR2 as SYGVKD. The chain's CDR3 is CAISRRALAGDIQETQYF. In DNA form, the CDR3 reads TGTGCCATCAGTCGTCGGGCCCTAGCGGGGGACATCCAAGAGACCCAGTACTTC.